Listed below are T cell receptor beta chains from one sample, sequenced in a study of T cells in Graves' hyperthyroidism and ophthalmopathy. Each CDR3 protein gets one entry after TCRdb re-called the multiplex PCR reads with MiXCR. Of about 690,000 distinct CDR3 sequences listed, 15% to 20% were seen once; the top ten hold about 16%. Sequenced: blood. The receptors were sampled from a man in his fifties or sixties with Graves' hyperthyroidism. The CDR3 runs from the conserved cysteine through the conserved F or W. Clone size, where shown, is once, few, many, or a class for clones that have expanded.

j_call: TRBJ1-2
v_call: TRBV28
clone_size: few
cdr3_aa: CASSYRGGYGYTF

j_call: TRBJ1-1
v_call: TRBV4-3
clone_size: NA
cdr3_aa: CASSQESDRAGTTEAFF

j_call: TRBJ2-6
v_call: TRBV19
clone_size: few
cdr3_aa: CASSIIRATGANVLTF

j_call: TRBJ1-1
v_call: TRBV19
clone_size: many
cdr3_aa: CASSKLIVRGPQGMNTEAFF

j_call: TRBJ2-1
v_call: TRBV11-2
clone_size: many
cdr3_aa: CASRSTSGRINEQFF

j_call: TRBJ2-7
v_call: TRBV6-2/TRBV6-3
clone_size: NA
cdr3_aa: CASSLGTPPYEQYF

j_call: TRBJ2-7
v_call: TRBV28
clone_size: NA
cdr3_aa: CASSAGPGLAGTLYEQYF

j_call: TRBJ2-7
v_call: TRBV18
clone_size: NA
cdr3_aa: CASSPQSRGHEQYF

j_call: TRBJ1-1
v_call: TRBV12-3/TRBV12-4
clone_size: many
cdr3_aa: CASSLARDRGQGEAFF

j_call: TRBJ2-1
v_call: TRBV5-4
clone_size: NA
cdr3_aa: CASSFYREANEQFF

j_call: TRBJ1-1
v_call: TRBV20-1
clone_size: NA
cdr3_aa: CSARQGAVNTEAFF

j_call: TRBJ2-5
v_call: TRBV20-1
clone_size: NA
cdr3_aa: CSAPRGGKETQYF

j_call: TRBJ2-7
v_call: TRBV7-2
clone_size: many
cdr3_aa: CASSRDRAKNEQYF

j_call: TRBJ2-5
v_call: TRBV7-2
clone_size: few
cdr3_aa: CASSLAVRPETQYF

j_call: TRBJ2-7
v_call: TRBV6-5
clone_size: many
cdr3_aa: CASSYSNGGEQYF

j_call: TRBJ2-1
v_call: TRBV20-1
clone_size: once
cdr3_aa: CSARDGQGGGYEQFF

j_call: TRBJ2-2
v_call: TRBV12-3/TRBV12-4
clone_size: NA
cdr3_aa: CASSSRWTGRTGELFF

j_call: TRBJ2-3
v_call: TRBV10-3
clone_size: many
cdr3_aa: CAISDPAGLSTDTQYF

j_call: TRBJ2-3
v_call: TRBV7-2
clone_size: few
cdr3_aa: CASSVVDTDTQYF